The present TCR beta chain was sequenced within a study of shared clonotypes between healthy human individuals. The germline V gene has CDR1 MNHEY and CDR2 SMNVEV (reference sequence). V shed 4 bases and J shed 0 bases, with 7 bases lying between them. CDR3 length equals 14 residues. This clone was found once. TCRdb's copy holds only in-frame clones and misses some; the assay was immunoSEQ multiplex PCR. The table has hundreds of thousands of clones, more than 85% seen once. Naive CD8 cells, CD45RO-negative and positively selected for CCR7, excluded terminally differentiated effector memory CD45RA+ cells.

Material: naive CD8+ T cells sorted from blood. The genes are TRBV27 and TRBJ2-1; D is unresolved. The clonotype was recovered from a man aged 25-40 years in good health. CDR3 DNA: TGTGCCAGCAGTTCGACAAACTCCTACAATGAGCAGTTCTTC. Translated, it gives CASSSTNSYNEQFF.